A single sample gave rise to the 2 T cell receptor beta chains below, sequenced in a study of vaccination and CD4 T cells after COVID-19. The time point: late sampling 161 to 241 days after vaccination in a few convalescent patients. The treatment: approximately 9-day PBMC culture with coronavirus spike peptide pools or control peptides (ViraFEST assay). These TCRs are of unknown antigen specificity. The study sequenced cultured CD4+ T cell DNA using the Oncomine TCR Beta short-read assay. Using its own MiXCR run on the PCR reads, TCRdb lists one record per CDR3 protein. The table lists 20,000 to 30,000 distinct CDR3 sequences, less than 45% of them singletons. The starting material was CD4+ T cells from blood, cultured in vitro, obtained about 7 months after SARS-CoV-2 vaccination. These receptors were obtained from a human donor who had recovered from COVID-19.

V gene TRBV19 combines with J gene TRBJ1-5; no clear D. This CDR3 is built from 14 residues. V shed 6 bases and J shed 8 bases, with 17 bases lying between them. From germline, CDR1 is LNHDA and CDR2 SQIVND (reference sequence). CDR3 region: CASREGPPSEPQHF. The DNA for the CDR3 is TGTGCCAGTAGGGAAGGACCCCCATCGGAGCCCCAGCATTTT.

This chain connects TRBV28 to TRBJ2-5, with TRBD1 as a possible D gene (6 bases). With 4 bases removed from V and 3 bases from J, the gap between germline ends came to 15 bases. The CDR3 covers 15 residues. Germline CDR1 is MDHEN and CDR2 is SYDVKM. CDR3 coding DNA: TGTGCCAGCAGTTCTACAGGGTCGGCGGAAGAGACCCAGTACTTC. Translated, it gives CASSSTGSAEETQYF.